This T cell receptor beta chain came from a study of blood T cell repertoires in COVID-19. Study-level information: Specimens from acute and convalescent COVID-19 originated in the United States, Italy and Spain. The cDNA or gDNA used as material had been derived from T cells, B-cell-depleted T cells, or PBMCs.

The authors' processing: Nucleated cell counts were estimated from reference gene primer amplification. Method: immunoSEQ multiplex PCR; TCRdb's copy keeps in-frame clones and lacks some. V and J calls and clone size are those listed in that table; D and trimming were worked out from the DNA. The data show approximately 49,000 clones, with around 81% seen just once and 20% to 25% held by the top ten. The Seattle patients joined while their infection was active and were tracked longitudinally afterward. Sequences were obtained from peripheral blood. This clonotype was sampled from a woman older than 75 with COVID-19, enrolled during active disease.

The CDR3 reads CASSYTLGTGGYTF. Here the CDR3 DNA reads TGTGCCAGCAGTTACACCCTGGGGACTGGGGGCTACACCTTC. V and J are TRBV6-6 and TRBJ1-2, with D perhaps matching TRBD1 (5 bases). V gave up 2 bases and J gave up 8 bases, with 15 bases separating them. Germline CDR1 reads MNHNY; CDR2 reads SVGAGI (reference sequence). The CDR3 sequence is 14 residues long.